This entry lists 8 T cell receptor beta chains sequenced from one sample in a study of metastatic and nonmetastatic thyroid tumors. Before thyroid surgery, none of the patients had received any treatment. TCRdb called clones again from the PCR reads with MiXCR. The sample holds tens of thousands of clones, about an eighth seen once. The sample was tumor tissue. These receptors all stem from a female donor with papillary thyroid cancer or a benign thyroid nodule (not recorded which). Some clones in this sample may be carry-over from other donors' samples.

This clone occurred many times. V and J are TRBV4-1 and TRBJ2-7, with 9 bases fitting TRBD1. V dropped 5 bases and J dropped 4; count of bases not matched to a gene: 9. This CDR3 comprises 15 residues. Germline loops: CDR1 MGHRA, CDR2 YSYEKL. This chain's CDR3 is CASSNPGQGLYEQYF. Written as DNA, the CDR3 is TGCGCCAGCAGCAACCCGGGACAGGGATTGTACGAGCAGTACTTC.

This clone has a count of ten or more. The rearrangement joins TRBV28 to TRBJ2-6, with D hard to call. Germline CDR1 MDHEN, CDR2 SYDVKM. The CDR3 loop spans 14 amino acids. V shed 3 bases and J shed 4 bases, with 7 bases lying between them. The CDR3 nucleotides read TGTGCCAGCAGTTTGATATCCGGGGCCAACGTCCTGACTTTC. It codes for CASSLISGANVLTF.

This chain links TRBV4-1 with TRBJ2-1, with 14 positions matching TRBD2. The ends lost 5 bases at V and 16 bases at J; junction bases unmatched: 10. CDR1 and CDR2 (germline): MGHRA, YSYEKL. The CDR3 totals 14 residues. The chain's CDR3 is CASSSGLAGDFLFF. The CDR3 DNA is TGCGCCAGCAGCTCGGGACTAGCGGGAGACTTCCTATTCTTC.

This clone was recorded many times. The CDR3 sequence is CASSFFSGRTDTQYF. The CDR3 DNA reads as TGTGCCAGCAGCTTTTTTAGCGGGAGGACAGATACGCAGTATTTT. The V gene is TRBV11-2, the J gene TRBJ2-3; TRBD2 aligns across 10 bases. Per the germline V gene, CDR1 is SGHAT and CDR2 is FQNNGV. The J segment lost 3 bases and the V segment lost 3 bases, leaving 3 bases of the junction unmatched. The CDR3 spans 15 residues.

Concerning this clone: At one end the junction does not follow the germline gene, possibly because of a read error. CDR3 amino acids: CSASLPSSGAYNGQFF. The CDR3 DNA sequence: TGCAGTGCTAGTCTACCCTCTAGCGGGGCCTACAATGGGCAGTTCTTC. This sequence joins TRBV20-1 and TRBJ2-1; 9 nucleotides line up with TRBD2. Germline CDR1 reads DFQATT; CDR2 reads SNEGSKA (reference sequence). The CDR3 sequence is 16 residues long.

This clone was detected many times. The chain links TRBV30 to TRBJ2-7; D is undetermined. Germline CDR1 is GTSNPN and CDR2 is SVGIG (reference sequence). Trimming shortened V by 3 bases and J by 2 bases, and 17 bases separated the two germline ends. The CDR3 runs to 15 residues. The CDR3 sequence is CAWSPLAGRTYEQYF. The DNA for the CDR3 is TGTGCCTGGAGCCCCCTGGCCGGACGGACCTACGAGCAGTACTTC.

This clone appeared many times. V usage is TRBV9 and J usage is TRBJ2-7, with 10 nucleotides matching TRBD1. The V segment lost 4 bases and the J segment 2 bases; nucleotides outside the gene matches: 6. The CDR3 has 15 residues. CDR1 SGDLS and CDR2 YYNGEE come from the germline V gene. Here the CDR3 reads CASSSGQGNPYEQYF. The CDR3 coding sequence is TGTGCCAGCAGCTCGGGACAGGGGAATCCCTACGAGCAGTACTTC. Looking up the rest from reference TRBV9 and TRBJ2-7 gives the full variable domain: DSGVTQTPKHLITATGQRVTLRCSPRSGDLSVYWYQQSLDQGLQFLIQYYNGEERAKGNILERFSAQQFPDLHSELNLSSLELGDSALYFCASSSGQGNPYEQYFGPGTRLTVT.

This clone was recorded at least ten times. V is TRBV28 and J is TRBJ1-1; 8 bases agree with TRBD1. J lost 10 bases, V lost 4 bases, and 17 bases had no gene match. The CDR3 contains 16 residues. CDR1 and CDR2 (germline): MDHEN, SYDVKM. DNA of the CDR3: TGTGCCAGCAGTTCTCTTACCCGGGACAGGTCGTGGGGAGCTTTCTTT. Residues: CASSSLTRDRSWGAFF.